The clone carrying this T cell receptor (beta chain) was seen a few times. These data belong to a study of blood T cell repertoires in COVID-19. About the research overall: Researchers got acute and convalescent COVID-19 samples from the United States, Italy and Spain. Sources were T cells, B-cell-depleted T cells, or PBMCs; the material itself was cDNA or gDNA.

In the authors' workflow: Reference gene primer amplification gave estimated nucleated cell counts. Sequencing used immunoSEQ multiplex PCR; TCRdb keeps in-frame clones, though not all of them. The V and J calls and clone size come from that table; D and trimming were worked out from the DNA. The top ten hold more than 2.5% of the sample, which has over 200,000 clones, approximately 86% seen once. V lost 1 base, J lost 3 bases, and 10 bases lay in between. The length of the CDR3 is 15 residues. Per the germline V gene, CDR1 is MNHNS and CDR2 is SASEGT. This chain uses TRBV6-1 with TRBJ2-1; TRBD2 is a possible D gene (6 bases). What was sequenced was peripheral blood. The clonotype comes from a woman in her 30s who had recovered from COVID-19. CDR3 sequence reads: CASSEGLADYNEQFF. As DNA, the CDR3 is TGTGCCAGCAGTGAAGGGTTAGCGGACTACAATGAGCAGTTCTTC.